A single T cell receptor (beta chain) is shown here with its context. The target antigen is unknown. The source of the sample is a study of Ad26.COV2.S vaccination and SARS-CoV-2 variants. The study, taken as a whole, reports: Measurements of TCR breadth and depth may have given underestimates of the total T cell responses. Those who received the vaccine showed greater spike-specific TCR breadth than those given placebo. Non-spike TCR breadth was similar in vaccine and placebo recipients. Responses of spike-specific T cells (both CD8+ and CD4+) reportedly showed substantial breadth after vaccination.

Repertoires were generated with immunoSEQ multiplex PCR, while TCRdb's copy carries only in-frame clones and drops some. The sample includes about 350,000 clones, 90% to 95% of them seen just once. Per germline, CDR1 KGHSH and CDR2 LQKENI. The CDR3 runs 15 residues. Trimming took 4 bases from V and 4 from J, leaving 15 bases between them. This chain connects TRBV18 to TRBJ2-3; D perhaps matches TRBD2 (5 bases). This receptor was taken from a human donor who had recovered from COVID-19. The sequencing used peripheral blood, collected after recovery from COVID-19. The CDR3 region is CASSQPGITPDTQYF. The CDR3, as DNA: TGTGCCAGCTCACAACCGGGGATCACGCCAGATACGCAGTATTTT.